One sample yielded the 23 T cell receptor beta chains listed below, sequenced in a study of cytomegalovirus exposure and HLA in healthy donors. It was with 60 Vbeta and 13 Jbeta primers that the PCR ran. TCRdb keeps only in-frame clones here, not all; method: immunoSEQ multiplex PCR. In the table there are about 63,000 clones, more than 70% of which are singletons. The sample taken for sequencing was PBMCs. The receptors were gathered from a man in his fifties in good health and CMV-seropositive.

In this sample, this clone turned up once. This rearrangement joins TRBV11-1 to TRBJ2-1; 12 nucleotides line up with TRBD2. Germline CDR1 is SGHAT and CDR2 is FQDESV (reference sequence). The CDR3 has 19 residues. V shed 5 bases, J shed 8 bases, and the junction held 19 bases outside the gene matches. This CDR3 is CASSGPGLAGEAPLDEQFF. CDR3 nucleotides: TGTGCCAGCAGCGGCCCGGGACTAGCGGGCGAGGCGCCTCTGGATGAGCAGTTCTTC.

This clone occurred once. V usage is TRBV5-1 and J usage is TRBJ2-5, with TRBD1 identical over 7 bases. Per germline, CDR1 SGHRS and CDR2 YFSETQ. After removal of 4 bases from V and 4 bases from J, the junction contained 13 bases not matched to a gene. This CDR3 contains 16 residues. The CDR3 DNA is TGCGCCAGCAGCGCCTCCGGGACAGTCAAAGGAGAGACCCAGTACTTC. Its translation: CASSASGTVKGETQYF.

This clone appeared a few times. The genes are TRBV29-1 and TRBJ2-5, with 11 bases matching TRBD1. V was clipped by 2 bases and J by 5 bases; unmatched bases: 4. The CDR3 totals 14 residues. Germline assignment: CDR1 SQVTM and CDR2 ANQGSEA. CDR3 in amino acids: CSVEPGQGVETQYF. In DNA, the CDR3 is TGCAGCGTTGAACCGGGACAGGGGGTGGAGACCCAGTACTTC.

This clone was observed a few times. The genes are TRBV30 and TRBJ1-1, with no clear D. V was shortened by 1 base and J by 4 bases, with 7 bases between the two germline ends. There are 12 residues in the CDR3. Germline V gives CDR1 GTSNPN, CDR2 SVGIG (reference sequence). CDR3 coding DNA: TGTGCCTGGAGTGCAGGCGTCACTGAAGCTTTCTTT. It yields the protein CAWSAGVTEAFF.

Worth noting for this clone: At the DNA level, this CDR3 is encoded by other sequences in the same sample as well. V is TRBV29-1 and J is TRBJ2-3; D might be TRBD2 (6 bases). Trimming removed 4 bases at V and 6 bases at J, with 14 bases between. Germline V gene data show CDR1 as SQVTM and CDR2 as ANQGSEA. The CDR3 has 13 residues. The CDR3, as DNA: TGCAGCGTTGTGAGCGGGCGGGCCGATACGCAGTATTTT. This encodes CSVVSGRADTQYF.

This chain uses TRBV5-1 with TRBJ1-1; D uncertain. Per the germline V gene, CDR1 is SGHRS and CDR2 is YFSETQ. Trimming stripped 3 bases from V and 4 bases from J, with 10 bases between. CDR3 size: 13 residues. The CDR3 loop reads CASSSGGSTEAFF. The CDR3 DNA is TGCGCCAGCAGCTCGGGCGGGTCCACTGAAGCTTTCTTT.

V is TRBV29-1 and J is TRBJ1-5; D gene uncertain. The CDR3 is made up of 13 amino acids. Trimming shortened V by 5 bases and J by 5 bases, and 13 bases separated the two germline ends. Germline V gene data show CDR1 as SQVTM and CDR2 as ANQGSEA. Here the CDR3 reads CSVSRGTYQPQHF. The CDR3 bases are TGCAGCGTTTCCCGCGGAACCTATCAGCCCCAGCATTTT.

This clone was seen a handful of times. This sequence joins TRBV2 and TRBJ2-7; D is possibly TRBD1 (6 bases). CDR1 and CDR2 from the germline V gene are SNHLY and FYNNEI. Trimming took 6 bases from V and 0 from J, leaving 12 bases between them. This CDR3 region has 14 residues. The CDR3 DNA follows: TGTGCCAGCAGGTTCAGGGGAAGCTCCTACGAGCAGTACTTC. Translation gives CASRFRGSSYEQYF.

This rearrangement joins TRBV6-1 to TRBJ2-6, with D possibly matching TRBD1 (5 bases). The ends were cut back, 4 bases at V and 0 bases at J, with 7 bases in the middle. This CDR3 has 15 amino acids. Germline V lookup: CDR1 MNHNS, CDR2 SASEGT. Here the CDR3 reads CASSGQSSGANVLTF. The CDR3, as DNA: TGTGCCAGCAGTGGACAGTCCTCTGGGGCCAACGTCCTGACTTTC.

This chain connects TRBV11-2 to TRBJ2-7; D gene uncertain. Trimming stripped 1 base from V and 0 bases from J, with 4 bases between. Germline V gives CDR1 SGHAT, CDR2 FQNNGV. CDR3 length equals 13 residues. The CDR3 DNA reads TGTGCCAGCAGCTTAGTCAACTCCTACGAGCAGTACTTC. Protein product: CASSLVNSYEQYF.

The chain uses TRBV29-1 and TRBJ2-1; tentative D call: TRBD1 (5 bases). V was pared by 0 bases and J by 7 bases, with 13 bases between. The CDR3 is made up of 14 amino acids. The germline V gene encodes CDR1 SQVTM and CDR2 ANQGSEA. CDR3 nucleotide sequence: TGCAGCGTTGAAGATCTTGACAGAAGGAATGAGCAGTTCTTC. Translation: CSVEDLDRRNEQFF.

CDR3 amino acids: CASSETGKSLYEQYF. For the CDR3, the DNA is TGTGCCAGCAGTGAAACGGGGAAATCCTTGTACGAGCAGTACTTC. J is TRBJ2-7 and V is TRBV6-1; D might be TRBD2 (5 bases). V was shortened by 2 bases and J by 4 bases, with 15 bases between the two germline ends. This CDR3 comprises 15 residues. Per germline, CDR1 MNHNS and CDR2 SASEGT.

This clone was seen only once. The rearrangement uses TRBV5-4 and TRBJ1-2, with D unclear. The CDR3 runs 14 residues. Germline-derived CDR1 and CDR2 are SGHNT and YYREEE (reference sequence). Between the trimmed V and J ends, which lost 1 base and 6 bases, there was a span of 13 bases. DNA of the CDR3: TGTGCCAGCAGCTTGTACGCGGTTAAGGATGGCTACACCTTC. It codes for CASSLYAVKDGYTF.

The rearrangement joins TRBV5-1 to TRBJ2-7, with D maybe TRBD2 (5 bases). The CDR3 consists of 11 residues. V was clipped by 4 bases and J by 6 bases, with 8 bases between them. CDR1 is SGHRS, CDR2 YFSETQ, per germline. The CDR3 protein is CASSASGEQYF. The CDR3 bases are TGCGCCAGCAGCGCGAGCGGCGAGCAGTACTTC.

The chain recombines TRBV4-1 with TRBJ2-7; 13 nucleotides match TRBD2. Germline loops: CDR1 MGHRA, CDR2 YSYEKL. V lost 0 bases, J lost 6 bases, and 8 bases stayed unmatched. The CDR3 covers 17 residues. The CDR3 sequence is CASSQEATSGRTGEQYF. In nucleotides, the CDR3 is TGCGCCAGCAGCCAAGAGGCGACTAGCGGGAGGACTGGCGAGCAGTACTTC.

This clone was seen a few times. The chain joins TRBV5-1 to TRBJ1-2; the match to TRBD1 covers 9 bases. The CDR3 runs 14 residues. The ends lost 4 bases at V and 4 bases at J; junction bases unmatched: 5. Germline-derived CDR1 and CDR2 are SGHRS and YFSETQ. The CDR3 loop reads CASSVDRGFYGYTF. CDR3 nucleotide sequence: TGCGCCAGCAGCGTGGACAGGGGCTTCTATGGCTACACCTTC.

This chain joins TRBV6-1 and TRBJ2-5; D perhaps matches TRBD1 (6 bases). This CDR3 spans 18 amino acids. V was cut by 3 bases and J by 5 bases, with 25 bases left in between. In germline, CDR1 is MNHNS, CDR2 SASEGT. The CDR3 is CASSETGTLFYWVETQYF. The CDR3 DNA follows: TGTGCCAGCAGTGAGACCGGGACACTCTTTTATTGGGTGGAGACCCAGTACTTC.

The chain links TRBV29-1 to TRBJ2-1; 9 positions agree with TRBD2. This CDR3 spans 14 amino acids. CDR1 is SQVTM, CDR2 ANQGSEA, per germline. V dropped 4 bases and J dropped 3; count of bases not matched to a gene: 4. The CDR3 is CSVGREGLYNEQFF. The DNA for the CDR3 is TGCAGCGTTGGGCGGGAGGGGCTCTACAATGAGCAGTTCTTC.

This clone showed up just a few times. A far larger clone is only one base removed, so a read error is likely. The same CDR3 is also encoded by other DNA sequences in this sample. The DNA of the CDR3 is TGCGCCAGCAGCTCCGGACTAGCGGGAGGGGATGATCAGTTCTTC. Residues: CASSSGLAGGDDQFF. The V call is TRBV5-1, the J call TRBJ2-1; 15 bases are a match to TRBD2. This CDR3 has 15 residues. CDR1 is SGHRS, CDR2 YFSETQ, per germline.

The V call is TRBV4-1, the J call TRBJ2-7; D perhaps matches TRBD1 (5 bases). The CDR3 has 13 residues. Germline lookup yields CDR1 MGHRA and CDR2 YSYEKL. V dropped 4 bases and J dropped 4 bases, with 11 bases sitting between them. CDR3 DNA: TGCGCCAGCAGCCTCCTAACAGGATACGAGCAGTACTTC. It encodes CASSLLTGYEQYF.

This clone has a handful of counts. The chain combines TRBV5-4 with TRBJ2-2, with 7 bases fitting TRBD2. Per the germline V gene, CDR1 is SGHNT and CDR2 is YYREEE (reference sequence). V trimming: 9 bases; J trimming: 5 bases; junction bases outside the gene matches: 7. This CDR3 region has 13 residues. The CDR3 nucleotides read TGTGCCACTCGTACTAGCGATACCGGGGAGCTGTTTTTT. Its translation: CATRTSDTGELFF.

This chain connects TRBV5-4 to TRBJ1-2; D not resolved. Trimming took off 6 bases at V and 5 bases at J, with 23 bases between the two ends. CDR1 is SGHNT and CDR2 is YYREEE in the germline V gene (reference sequence). The CDR3 spans 16 residues. The CDR3 region is CASTTRAPDSGYGYTF. In DNA form, the CDR3 reads TGTGCCAGCACCACACGGGCCCCGGACTCAGGATATGGCTACACCTTC.

The chain uses TRBV19 and TRBJ2-5, with 9 nucleotides matching TRBD2. The CDR3 extends over 14 amino acids. The trim removed 6 bases at V and 4 bases at J, leaving 6 bases unmatched. Germline V gene data show CDR1 as LNHDA and CDR2 as SQIVND (reference sequence). CDR3 residues: CASSTSGLGETQYF. DNA of the CDR3: TGTGCCAGTAGCACTAGCGGGTTGGGAGAGACCCAGTACTTC. The full variable domain, in which reference TRBV19 and TRBJ2-5 provide the parts outside the CDR3, is DGGITQSPKYLFRKEGQNVTLSCEQNLNHDAMYWYRQDPGQGLRLIYYSQIVNDFQKGDIAEGYSVSREKKESFPLTVTSAQKNPTAFYLCASSTSGLGETQYFGPGTRLLVL.